The clone carrying this TCR beta chain has a count of ten or more. Its antigen is still unknown. The sample comes from a study of regulatory T cells in long-lasting Graves disease. Germline CDR1 and CDR2: WSHSY and SAAADI. This CDR3 has 14 amino acids. Trimming removed 2 bases from V and 2 bases from J, with 10 bases in between. Time point in this sample: newly diagnosed GD, antithyroid drugs for less than 3 months. RNA extracted from PBMCs served as the sequencing template. The patients included were those that came from an endocrinology department in Xi'an, China. Through Arm-PCR of CDR3 regions and iRepertoire HTBI primers, TCR beta libraries were built. MiXCR, applied by TCRdb to the multiplex PCR reads, yields one record per CDR3 protein. The table lists 580,000 or so distinct CDR3 sequences, about 15% of them singletons. Whole-study findings and limits: The small sample size may have reduced accuracy.

In addition, the sample was reused for a study of T cells in Graves' hyperthyroidism and ophthalmopathy. According to that study: The diagnostic basis comprised clinical symptoms, serum thyroxine and TRAb, thyroid ultrasound and orbital computed tomography. Carried out on the TCR CDR3, a first-round RT-PCR used the HTBI primer set.

This clonotype was obtained from a man between 18 and 35 years old with Graves disease. The material sequenced was peripheral blood mononuclear cells (PBMCs), taken at new diagnosis, from a patient treated with antithyroid drugs. This rearrangement joins TRBV10-2 to TRBJ2-7; TRBD2 might be the D (5 bases). The CDR3 sequence is CASSEGLATYEQYF. The CDR3 bases are TGCGCCAGCAGTGAGGGACTCGCAACCTACGAGCAGTACTTC.